The 23 T cell receptor beta chains presented below share a single source sample, sequenced in a study of blood T cell repertoires in COVID-19. Some clones are missing from TCRdb's copy, which holds only in-frame ones; the method was immunoSEQ multiplex PCR. The sample lists 100,000 to 150,000 clones, roughly 90% occurring once. The sample comprised peripheral blood. The source of these receptors is a man aged 55 to 70 with COVID-19, enrolled during active disease.

CDR3 amino acids: CAISERLAGGADTQYF. CDR3 DNA sequence: TGTGCCATCAGTGAGCGTCTAGCGGGAGGTGCAGATACGCAGTATTTT. This chain connects TRBV10-3 to TRBJ2-3; 11 bases agree with TRBD2. The ends lost 2 bases at V and 4 bases at J; junction bases unmatched: 5. The CDR3 spans 16 residues. The V gene's germline CDR1 is ENHRY and CDR2 SYGVKD.

V is TRBV11-2 and J is TRBJ2-1; no clear D gene. This CDR3 is 13 amino acids long. Trimming took 0 bases from V and 8 from J, leaving 8 bases between them. Germline V gene sequence: CDR1 SGHAT, CDR2 FQNNGV. CDR3 protein: CASSLDRSDEQFF. The CDR3 DNA reads as TGTGCCAGCAGCTTAGATCGGTCGGATGAGCAGTTCTTC.

The chain recombines TRBV7-6 with TRBJ2-1; D remains unclear. The CDR3 extends over 16 amino acids. The germline CDR1 and CDR2 sequences are SGHVS and FNYEAQ. The V end lost 1 base, the J end lost 0 bases, and 10 bases lay between the germline ends. The CDR3 DNA reads as TGTGCCAGCAGCTTAGAGAGGATTGTCTCCTACAATGAGCAGTTCTTC. Amino acids: CASSLERIVSYNEQFF.

The rearrangement uses TRBV9 and TRBJ1-3, with D maybe TRBD1 (5 bases). The V end was cut by 4 bases, the J end by 0 bases, with 8 bases between. Per germline, CDR1 SGDLS and CDR2 YYNGEE. The CDR3 is 14 amino acids. The CDR3 sequence: CASSPGNSGNTIYF. CDR3 bases: TGTGCCAGCAGCCCAGGGAACTCTGGAAACACCATATATTTT.

This clone was detected only a few times. This sequence joins TRBV2 and TRBJ2-3, with D unresolved. CDR1 and CDR2 from the germline V gene are SNHLY and FYNNEI. The CDR3 loop spans 12 amino acids. Trimming removed 8 bases at V and 2 bases at J, with 8 bases between. This CDR3 reads CASSPSTDTQYF. The CDR3, as DNA: TGTGCCAGCTCTCCCTCCACAGATACGCAGTATTTT.

The chain joins TRBV7-9 to TRBJ2-7, with TRBD1 identical over 7 bases. Germline CDR1 reads SEHNR; CDR2 reads FQNEAQ (reference sequence). The trim removed 1 base at V and 5 bases at J, leaving 8 bases unmatched. The CDR3 sequence is 15 residues long. The CDR3 nucleotides are TGTGCCAGCAGCTTAGGTTCGACAGGGTTTGACGAGCAGTACTTC. It encodes CASSLGSTGFDEQYF.

The rearrangement uses TRBV5-8 and TRBJ2-1; D is perhaps TRBD2 (6 bases). Germline loops: CDR1 SGHTS, CDR2 YDEGEE. CDR3 length: 14 residues. V was pared by 4 bases and J by 4 bases, with 12 bases between. The CDR3 coding sequence is TGTGCCAGCAGCGACGGGACTCCGTACAATGAGCAGTTCTTC. Amino acid sequence: CASSDGTPYNEQFF.

V and J are TRBV15 and TRBJ2-2; D is uncertain. Germline V lookup: CDR1 LNHNV, CDR2 YYDKDF (reference sequence). Trimming shortened V by 2 bases and J by 6 bases, and 10 bases separated the two germline ends. There are 14 residues in the CDR3. For the CDR3, the DNA is TGTGCCACCAGCAGAAATAGAGTCGCCGGGGAGCTGTTTTTT. This sequence encodes CATSRNRVAGELFF.

Here the CDR3 reads CASSQAGTRATDTQYF. The CDR3 DNA is TGCGCCAGCAGCCAAGCCGGGACTAGGGCCACAGATACGCAGTATTTT. V usage is TRBV4-1 and J usage is TRBJ2-3; 8 positions agree with TRBD2. This CDR3 is built from 16 residues. J was trimmed by 2 bases and V by 1 base; bases with no gene match: 5. Per germline, CDR1 MGHRA and CDR2 YSYEKL.

The chain links TRBV18 to TRBJ2-1; 11 bases align to TRBD2. This CDR3 contains 15 residues. V trimming: 5 bases; J trimming: 10 bases; junction bases outside the gene matches: 10. Germline values: CDR1 KGHSH, CDR2 LQKENI. Written as DNA, the CDR3 is TGTGCCAGCTCATATACTAGCGGGAGACGGGAGGAGCAGTTCTTC. The encoded protein is CASSYTSGRREEQFF.

The chain recombines TRBV5-6 with TRBJ2-1, with a weak D call TRBD1 (7 bases). This CDR3 is 16 amino acids long. Germline V gene lookup returns CDR1 SGHDT and CDR2 YYEEEE. Trimming removed 3 bases at V and 5 bases at J, with 18 bases between. CDR3 in DNA: TGTGCCAGCAGCTGGGGGACAGCGGGCGCAAACAATGAGCAGTTCTTC. This translates into CASSWGTAGANNEQFF. Full variable domain (remainder filled in from reference TRBV5-6 and TRBJ2-1): DAGVTQSPTHLIKTRGQQVTLRCSPKSGHDTVSWYQQALGQGPQFIFQYYEEEERQRGNFPDRFSGHQFPNYSSELNVNALLLGDSALYLCASSWGTAGANNEQFFGPGTRLTVL.

The V gene is TRBV27, the J gene TRBJ1-4, with D hard to call. The CDR3 covers 10 residues. CDR1 is MNHEY and CDR2 is SMNVEV in the germline V gene (reference sequence). With 9 bases removed from V and 10 bases from J, the gap between germline ends came to 9 bases. Here the CDR3 reads CARSTGKLFF. In nucleotides, the CDR3 is TGTGCCAGATCAACTGGAAAACTGTTTTTT.

The chain joins TRBV19 to TRBJ2-5; 7 bases line up with TRBD2. The trim removed 9 bases at V and 1 base at J, leaving 11 bases unmatched. This CDR3 is built from 15 residues. The germline CDR1 and CDR2 sequences are LNHDA and SQIVND (reference sequence). The CDR3 region is CARTTGLGIQETQYF. CDR3 DNA sequence: TGTGCCAGGACTACCGGACTAGGAATCCAAGAGACCCAGTACTTC.

V is TRBV18 and J is TRBJ1-1, with D perhaps matching TRBD1 (5 bases). The V end was cut by 3 bases, the J end by 1 base, with 12 bases between. CDR1 is KGHSH, CDR2 LQKENI, per germline. This CDR3 is built from 15 residues. CDR3 sequence (DNA): TGTGCCAGCTCACCCCTGGGGCTGAGGAACACTGAAGCTTTCTTT. It yields the protein CASSPLGLRNTEAFF.

The chain couples TRBV7-9 to TRBJ2-1; 8 bases agree with TRBD1. The germline V gene encodes CDR1 SEHNR and CDR2 FQNEAQ (reference sequence). The CDR3 consists of 14 residues. Germline trimming cut 5 bases from V and 5 bases from J; bases unmatched to any gene: 5. The CDR3 here is CASSQEDRDNEQFF. CDR3 in DNA: TGTGCCAGCAGCCAGGAGGACAGGGACAATGAGCAGTTCTTC.

The rearrangement joins TRBV6-7 to TRBJ2-1, with 11 positions matching TRBD2. TRBV6-7 counts as an open reading frame of uncertain function. CDR3 length equals 16 residues. The V and J ends lost 3 bases and 9 bases, in that order; junction bases with no gene match: 10. In DNA form, the CDR3 reads TGTGCCAGCAGTTATCGGGGTAGCGGGAGGGAGAGTGAGCAGTTCTTC. Its protein is CASSYRGSGRESEQFF.

This clone was seen just once. The V gene is TRBV6-5, the J gene TRBJ2-5; no clear D gene. Germline V gene lookup returns CDR1 MNHEY and CDR2 SVGAGI. This CDR3 is built from 14 residues. V gave up 0 bases and J gave up 4 bases, with 9 bases separating them. CDR3 nucleotide sequence: TGTGCCAGCAGTTACTCTTTCAGCGTAGAGACCCAGTACTTC. Its translation is CASSYSFSVETQYF.

CDR3 sequence reads: CSVLKGAYYGYTF. The CDR3 DNA follows: TGCAGCGTCCTAAAGGGGGCCTACTATGGCTACACCTTC. V gene TRBV29-1 combines with J gene TRBJ1-2, with TRBD1 identical over 7 bases. Germline CDR1 reads SQVTM; CDR2 reads ANQGSEA. CDR3 length: 13 residues. J was trimmed by 3 bases and V by 6 bases; bases with no gene match: 7.

This sequence joins TRBV2 and TRBJ2-1; 10 bases align to TRBD2. Looked up from germline, CDR1 is SNHLY and CDR2 is FYNNEI. The CDR3 is 12 residues long. V trimming: 4 bases; J trimming: 9 bases; junction bases outside the gene matches: 0. CDR3 nucleotide sequence: TGTGCCAGCAGTGGGACTAGCGGTGAGCAGTTCTTC. Its protein is CASSGTSGEQFF.

The chain carries TRBV6-1 and TRBJ1-2; TRBD1 aligns across 8 bases. CDR1 is MNHNS, CDR2 SASEGT, per germline. V gave up 6 bases and J gave up 4 bases; unmatched junction bases: 7. CDR3 length: 14 amino acids. The DNA of the CDR3 is TGTGCCAGCAGGATGACAGGGGCGAGCTATGGCTACACCTTC. It specifies CASRMTGASYGYTF.

The chain employs TRBV11-1 and TRBJ2-7, with no clear D. Germline-derived CDR1 and CDR2 are SGHAT and FQDESV (reference sequence). This CDR3 comprises 15 residues. Trimming took 1 base from V and 0 from J, leaving 10 bases between them. The CDR3 DNA follows: TGTGCCAGCAGCTTAGAAGATTACAGCTCCTACGAGCAGTACTTC. Amino acid sequence: CASSLEDYSSYEQYF.

V usage is TRBV24-1 and J usage is TRBJ1-2, with TRBD1 matching 9 bases. Germline loops: CDR1 KGHDR, CDR2 SFDVKD. Trimming at V came to 3 bases and at J to 6 bases, leaving 10 bases not matched to a gene. This CDR3 region has 16 residues. The CDR3 region has the DNA TGTGCCACCAGTGATCGGCCCCCACAGGGGGCGAATGGCTACACCTTC. Translated: CATSDRPPQGANGYTF.

This clone was detected only once. The chain recombines TRBV6-6 with TRBJ1-2; a possible D gene is TRBD1 (5 bases). The CDR3 loop spans 13 amino acids. Germline V gene sequence: CDR1 MNHNY, CDR2 SVGAGI (reference sequence). V lost 6 bases to trimming and J lost 8 bases, with 16 bases between them. As DNA, the CDR3 is TGTGCCAGCAGAGAGACAGTTACCTGGGGCTACACCTTC. Protein sequence: CASRETVTWGYTF.